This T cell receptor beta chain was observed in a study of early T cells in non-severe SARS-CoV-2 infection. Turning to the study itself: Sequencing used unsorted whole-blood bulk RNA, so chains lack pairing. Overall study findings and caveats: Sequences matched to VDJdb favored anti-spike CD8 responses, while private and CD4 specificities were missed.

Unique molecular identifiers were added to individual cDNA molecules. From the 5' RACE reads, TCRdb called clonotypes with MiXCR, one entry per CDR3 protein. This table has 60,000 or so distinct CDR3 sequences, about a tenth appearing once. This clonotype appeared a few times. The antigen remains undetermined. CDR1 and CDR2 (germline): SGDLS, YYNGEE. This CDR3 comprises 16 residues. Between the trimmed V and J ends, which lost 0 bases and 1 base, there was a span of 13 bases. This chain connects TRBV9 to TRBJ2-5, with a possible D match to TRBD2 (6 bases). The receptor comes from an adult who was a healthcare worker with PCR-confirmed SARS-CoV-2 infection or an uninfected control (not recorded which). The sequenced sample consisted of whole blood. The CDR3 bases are TGTGCCAGCAGCGTAGGCCCGGGGGTTTCCCAAGAGACCCAGTACTTC. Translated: CASSVGPGVSQETQYF.